This T cell receptor (beta chain) was sequenced in a study of blood T cell repertoires in COVID-19. Overall study context: The cDNA or gDNA used as material had been derived from T cells, B-cell-depleted T cells, or PBMCs.

The CDR3 loop spans 15 amino acids. CDR1 is LNHDA and CDR2 is SQIVND in the germline V gene (reference sequence). The ends lost 5 bases at V and 6 bases at J; junction bases unmatched: 5. This table comes from immunoSEQ multiplex PCR, and its TCRdb copy is limited to in-frame clones, with some not included. The data show 140,000 to 150,000 clones, with approximately 80% seen just once and just under 2% held by the top ten. A few counts support this clone. Material: peripheral blood. This chain uses TRBV19 with TRBJ2-1; 12 bases map to TRBD2. This receptor was identified in a woman aged 55 to 70 with acute or convalescent COVID-19. CDR3 region: CASSYRTSGTNEQFF. In DNA form, the CDR3 reads TGTGCCAGTAGTTACAGGACTAGCGGGACCAATGAGCAGTTCTTC.